This T cell receptor (beta chain) was recorded in a study of response to subunit inactivated influenza vaccine. Each CDR3 protein gets one entry after TCRdb re-called the RT-PCR reads with MiXCR. This sample has over 300,000 distinct CDR3 sequences, with about a fifth found just once. The CDR3 totals 15 residues. Per germline, CDR1 SGHTS and CDR2 YDEGEE. Trimming took 1 base from V and 3 from J, leaving 14 bases between them. The clonotype was recovered from a man aged 50 to 69 who received an inactivated influenza vaccine. This sample comprised PBMCs from blood, obtained about 20 months after vaccination. This chain joins TRBV5-8 and TRBJ2-7; a weak D match, TRBD2 (5 bases). CDR3: CASSLTASIDYEQYF. Here the CDR3 DNA reads TGTGCCAGCAGCTTGACAGCTAGCATCGACTACGAGCAGTACTTC.